This T cell receptor beta chain appears in the sequencing data of a study of T cells expressing NK-cell markers. Study-level background: Seven of the eight sequenced donors were classified as HCMV-seropositive, and one was classified as seronegative. Findings of the study overall: In roughly six donors, dominant CD3+CD56+NKG2C+ clonotypes ranked among the top 10 CD8+ clonotypes.

TCRdb processed the 5' RACE reads again and assigns one entry to each CDR3 protein, with no DNA. The table for this sample gives a few hundred thousand distinct CDR3 sequences. To note about this clonotype: What it binds is unknown.

Sample: blood T cells: a sorted CD56 or NKG2C T cell subset, CD4+ or CD8+ T cells, or bulk PBMC T cells (not recorded which). The sequence was collected from a man aged 18-70 years in good health.

CDR3 loop: CASSSISLGVEVIDTQYF. The rearrangement links TRBV5-1 to TRBJ2-3; checking the TCRdb D call of TRBD2 is not possible without DNA. Germline CDR1 reads SGHRS; CDR2 reads YFSETQ. The CDR3 contains 18 residues. Supplemented by reference TRBV5-1 and TRBJ2-3, the full variable domain reads KAGVTQTPRYLIKTRGQQVTLSCSPISGHRSVSWYQQTPGQGLQFLFEYFSETQRNKGNFPGRFSGRQFSNSRSEMNVSTLELGDSALYLCASSSISLGVEVIDTQYFGPGTRLTVL.